This is a list of T cell receptor beta chains from one sample in a study of human T cells and chemical hapten exposure. TCRdb re-derived calls from the RACE reads in MiXCR, one entry per CDR3 protein. The sample lists more than 95,000 distinct CDR3 sequences, around 34% occurring once. The sample in question was whole blood, obtained in connection with sensitization to the hapten diphenylcyclopropenone (DPC). The receptor set was obtained from a man in his forties with alopecia areata. Some clones in this sample may be carry-over from other donors' samples. Each CDR3 is given with its conserved first and last residue. Fields, in order: J gene, clone size, D gene, V gene, CDR3 DNA, CDR3 protein. A D gene is named only where the DNA matches it firmly. Size is omitted from some rows. Given values are once, few, many or a class for expanded clones.

>TRBJ2-6|many|NA|TRBV12-3/TRBV12-4
TGTGCCAGCAGCCAAAGCTCTGGGGCCAACGTCCTGACTTTC
CASSQSSGANVLTF
>TRBJ2-1|few|NA|TRBV12-3/TRBV12-4
TGTGCCAGCAGTTTAGCGGCGACAGGACGAAACAATGAGCAGTTCTTC
CASSLAATGRNNEQFF
>TRBJ2-2|few|NA|TRBV11-1
TGTGCCAGCAGCTTAGCGTCGCTGAACACCGGGGAGCTGTTTTTT
CASSLASLNTGELFF
>TRBJ1-1|many|NA|TRBV14
TGTGCCAGCAGCCAAGGGGACGATACAGGGAAAACTGAAGCTTTCTTT
CASSQGDDTGKTEAFF
>TRBJ1-3|NA|NA|TRBV5-4
TGTGCCAGCAGCTTGGTGCCATCGAGTGACACCATATATTTT
CASSLVPSSDTIYF
>TRBJ2-3|NA|NA|TRBV2
TGTGCCAGCAGTGACCAGCGGGCCATCACAGATACGCAGTATTTT
CASSDQRAITDTQYF
>TRBJ2-5|few|NA|TRBV10-3
TGTGCCATCAGTGAGTCGGTCACAAACCAAGAGACCCAGTACTTC
CAISESVTNQETQYF
>TRBJ2-3|few|NA|TRBV20-1
TGCAGTGCTAGACCAGGGGGCGGGAGCCTCACAGATACGCAGTATTTT
CSARPGGGSLTDTQYF
>TRBJ1-6|NA|TRBD1|TRBV4-3
TGCGCCAGCAGCCAAAACAGGGGATCTTCACCCCTCCACTTT
CASSQNRGSSPLHF
>TRBJ2-7|NA|TRBD2|TRBV12-3/TRBV12-4
TGTGCCAGCAGTTTACTAGCGGGGACCTCCTACGAGCAGTACTTC
CASSLLAGTSYEQYF
>TRBJ1-1|NA|NA|TRBV12-3/TRBV12-4
TGTGCCAGCGCTGGGGGAGGTTTGAACACTGAAGCTTTCTTT
CASAGGGLNTEAFF
>TRBJ1-2|NA|NA|TRBV27
TGTGCCAGCAGTTCTACATCAGGGGAGAACAACTATGGCTACACCTTC
CASSSTSGENNYGYTF
>TRBJ2-2|NA|TRBD1|TRBV25-1
TGTGCCAGCAGTGATCTTCCCTTGGGACAGGGGGCGATCGGGGAGCTGTTTTTT
CASSDLPLGQGAIGELFF
>TRBJ1-1|NA|NA|TRBV29-1
TGCAGCGTTGAACGGGACAACCAGAACACTGAAGCTTTCTTT
CSVERDNQNTEAFF
>TRBJ1-1|few|NA|TRBV18
TGTGCCAGCTCACCCCCGATAGTCACTGAAGCTTTCTTT
CASSPPIVTEAFF
>TRBJ1-2|few|TRBD1|TRBV9
TGTGCCAGCAGCGTAGGAAGGACAGGGGATAACTATGGCTACACCTTC
CASSVGRTGDNYGYTF
>TRBJ2-7|NA|NA|TRBV6-2/TRBV6-3
TGTGCCAGCAGTCGGGACGGACTCCTAGTGTACGAGCAGTACTTC
CASSRDGLLVYEQYF
>TRBJ2-5|few|NA|TRBV7-7
TGTGCTAGCAGCCCCTTCGGGGGGCTGGGGGAGACCCAGTACTTC
CASSPFGGLGETQYF
>TRBJ1-2|NA|NA|TRBV5-1
TGCGCCAGCAGCTTGGACCGGAGCTATGGCTACACCTTC
CASSLDRSYGYTF
>TRBJ2-3|NA|TRBD2|TRBV12-5
TGTGCTAGTGGACCTAGCGGGAGATCAGATACGCAGTATTTT
CASGPSGRSDTQYF
>TRBJ2-3|few|NA|TRBV14
TGTGCCAGCAGCCAAGAAGGAGAGAACTCAGACCGCACAGATACGCAGTATTTT
CASSQEGENSDRTDTQYF
>TRBJ2-5|few|TRBD2|TRBV5-1
TGCGCCAGCAGCCCGGGTTTGGGCGGGAGTACAGAGACCCAGTACTTC
CASSPGLGGSTETQYF